The rows below give T cell receptor beta chains drawn from one sample of a study of long-term antiretroviral therapy in people with HIV. Using immunoSEQ multiplex PCR, the repertoire was profiled, and TCRdb retains in-frame clones only, with some absent. This sample has over 14,000 clones, with more than 60% found just once. Sequences were derived from unsorted PBMCs, sampled 1.3 years before starting antiretroviral therapy. Receptor source: a man in his forties or fifties with HIV. Both conserved end residues are part of each CDR3. D genes are given only for firm matches. Clone size appears in some rows only: once, few, many, or a class for an expanded clone.

J gene: TRBJ2-7; V gene: TRBV5-1; D gene: TRBD2; clone size: .; CDR3 protein: CASSLRTSGDYEQYF; CDR3 DNA: TGCGCCAGCAGCTTACGGACTAGCGGGGACTACGAGCAGTACTTC
J gene: TRBJ1-3; V gene: TRBV6-1; D gene: TRBD1; clone size: .; CDR3 protein: CASSEADRGLLGGNTIYF; CDR3 DNA: TGTGCCAGCAGTGAAGCGGACAGGGGGCTTTTGGGTGGAAACACCATATATTTT
J gene: TRBJ2-1; V gene: TRBV1; D gene: .; clone size: .; CDR3 protein: CTSSQGLGGKSSYNEQFF; CDR3 DNA: TGCACCAGCAGCCAAGGGTTAGGCGGCAAAAGCTCCTACAATGAGCAGTTCTTC
J gene: TRBJ1-3; V gene: TRBV29-1; D gene: .; clone size: once; CDR3 protein: CSVSSGNTIYF; CDR3 DNA: TGCAGCGTCTCCTCTGGAAACACCATATATTTT
J gene: TRBJ1-1; V gene: TRBV7-9; D gene: .; clone size: .; CDR3 protein: CASTWGTEAFF; CDR3 DNA: TGTGCCAGCACCTGGGGCACTGAAGCTTTCTTT
J gene: TRBJ2-5; V gene: TRBV5-1; D gene: TRBD2; clone size: once; CDR3 protein: CASSLTSGTQETQYF; CDR3 DNA: TGCGCCAGCAGCTTGACTAGCGGGACACAAGAGACCCAGTACTTC
J gene: TRBJ1-3; V gene: TRBV12-5; D gene: .; clone size: .; CDR3 protein: CASGLVLTASGNTIYF; CDR3 DNA: TGTGCTAGTGGTTTGGTACTCACAGCCTCTGGAAACACCATATATTTT
J gene: TRBJ1-1; V gene: TRBV2; D gene: .; clone size: .; CDR3 protein: CASSENDRIFNTEAFF; CDR3 DNA: TGTGCCAGCAGTGAGAATGACCGCATTTTTAACACTGAAGCTTTCTTT
J gene: TRBJ1-1; V gene: TRBV6-1; D gene: .; clone size: .; CDR3 protein: CASSVGLGTLEAFF; CDR3 DNA: TGTGCCAGCAGCGTGGGACTAGGCACACTGGAAGCTTTCTTT
J gene: TRBJ1-6; V gene: TRBV30; D gene: .; clone size: .; CDR3 protein: CAWSVTVQVAPLHF; CDR3 DNA: TGTGCCTGGAGTGTAACCGTTCAGGTAGCACCCCTCCACTTT
J gene: TRBJ1-1; V gene: TRBV6-1; D gene: .; clone size: .; CDR3 protein: CASSELGLNTEAFF; CDR3 DNA: TGTGCCAGCAGTGAACTGGGTTTAAACACTGAAGCTTTCTTT
J gene: TRBJ1-2; V gene: TRBV7-7; D gene: TRBD1; clone size: .; CDR3 protein: CASSPPGQERAPGYTF; CDR3 DNA: TGTGCCAGCAGCCCACCTGGACAGGAAAGAGCGCCTGGCTACACCTTC
J gene: TRBJ1-4; V gene: TRBV18; D gene: TRBD1; clone size: .; CDR3 protein: CASSTSGTGYEKLFF; CDR3 DNA: TGTGCCAGCTCCACCTCCGGGACAGGGTATGAAAAACTGTTTTTT
J gene: TRBJ2-2; V gene: TRBV19; D gene: TRBD2; clone size: .; CDR3 protein: CASKASGGANTGELFF; CDR3 DNA: TGTGCCAGTAAGGCTAGCGGGGGGGCTAACACCGGGGAGCTGTTTTTT
J gene: TRBJ1-1; V gene: TRBV18; D gene: .; clone size: .; CDR3 protein: CASSPARIGAEAFF; CDR3 DNA: TGTGCCAGCTCACCAGCGAGGATCGGGGCTGAAGCTTTCTTT
J gene: TRBJ2-5; V gene: TRBV7-3; D gene: TRBD1; clone size: .; CDR3 protein: CASSLKGGQGQETQYF; CDR3 DNA: TGTGCCAGCAGCTTAAAAGGGGGACAGGGGCAAGAGACCCAGTACTTC
J gene: TRBJ1-2; V gene: TRBV5-4; D gene: TRBD1; clone size: few; CDR3 protein: CASSPQQGAYGYTF; CDR3 DNA: TGTGCCAGCAGCCCACAACAGGGGGCCTATGGCTACACCTTC
J gene: TRBJ1-1; V gene: TRBV5-1; D gene: TRBD1; clone size: .; CDR3 protein: CASSLSVSEQGGTEAFF; CDR3 DNA: TGCGCCAGCAGCTTGTCAGTCTCCGAACAGGGGGGCACTGAAGCTTTCTTT
J gene: TRBJ1-5; V gene: TRBV30; D gene: TRBD1; clone size: .; CDR3 protein: CAWPIQGTQPQHF; CDR3 DNA: TGTGCCTGGCCCATACAGGGGACCCAGCCCCAGCATTTT
J gene: TRBJ1-5; V gene: TRBV6-5; D gene: .; clone size: few; CDR3 protein: CASRETGYNQPQHF; CDR3 DNA: TGTGCCAGCAGAGAAACAGGGTACAATCAGCCCCAGCATTTT
J gene: TRBJ2-5; V gene: TRBV1; D gene: .; clone size: .; CDR3 protein: CTSSQAGGAIETQYF; CDR3 DNA: TGCACCAGCAGCCAAGCCGGGGGGGCAATCGAGACCCAGTACTTC
J gene: TRBJ2-7; V gene: TRBV4-1; D gene: .; clone size: .; CDR3 protein: CASSQVSGDEQYF; CDR3 DNA: TGCGCCAGCAGCCAAGTGTCGGGGGACGAGCAGTACTTC
J gene: TRBJ2-2; V gene: TRBV5-6; D gene: TRBD1; clone size: .; CDR3 protein: CASSLDPGTENTGELFF; CDR3 DNA: TGTGCCAGCAGCTTGGACCCCGGGACAGAGAACACCGGGGAGCTGTTTTTT
J gene: TRBJ1-4; V gene: TRBV19; D gene: .; clone size: .; CDR3 protein: CASSIPRGGHLATNEKLFF; CDR3 DNA: TGTGCCAGTAGTATACCCCGGGGGGGGCATCTAGCAACTAATGAAAAACTGTTTTTT
J gene: TRBJ2-7; V gene: TRBV2; D gene: .; clone size: .; CDR3 protein: CASTGVLGYEQYF; CDR3 DNA: TGTGCCAGCACCGGAGTATTAGGCTACGAGCAGTACTTC
J gene: TRBJ1-2; V gene: TRBV29-1; D gene: TRBD1; clone size: .; CDR3 protein: CSVGQGGYGYTF; CDR3 DNA: TGCAGCGTTGGACAGGGAGGCTATGGCTACACCTTC
J gene: TRBJ2-2; V gene: TRBV28; D gene: .; clone size: few; CDR3 protein: CASGPTSLGTGELFF; CDR3 DNA: TGTGCCAGCGGGCCCACTTCATTGGGAACCGGGGAGCTGTTTTTT
J gene: TRBJ2-7; V gene: TRBV5-6; D gene: TRBD2; clone size: once; CDR3 protein: CASSPRGGLSYEQYF; CDR3 DNA: TGTGCCAGCAGCCCCCGGGGGGGTCTCTCCTACGAGCAGTACTTC
J gene: TRBJ1-4; V gene: TRBV11-1; D gene: TRBD1; clone size: .; CDR3 protein: CASSFSGTDNEKLFF; CDR3 DNA: TGTGCCAGCAGCTTCTCAGGGACAGATAATGAAAAACTGTTTTTT
J gene: TRBJ1-5; V gene: TRBV2; D gene: TRBD1; clone size: few; CDR3 protein: CASRAGGNGNQPQHF; CDR3 DNA: TGTGCCAGTAGGGCAGGGGGAAACGGCAATCAGCCCCAGCATTTT
J gene: TRBJ1-2; V gene: TRBV29-1; D gene: TRBD1; clone size: .; CDR3 protein: CSVRTGFDGYTF; CDR3 DNA: TGCAGCGTCCGGACAGGGTTTGACGGCTACACCTTC
J gene: TRBJ1-5; V gene: TRBV7-8; D gene: .; clone size: once; CDR3 protein: CASSADTLYSNQPQHF; CDR3 DNA: TGTGCCAGCAGCGCTGATACGCTTTATAGCAATCAGCCCCAGCATTTT
J gene: TRBJ1-1; V gene: TRBV2; D gene: .; clone size: .; CDR3 protein: CASSGIGAMDTEAFF; CDR3 DNA: TGTGCCAGCAGTGGTATTGGGGCTATGGACACTGAAGCTTTCTTT
J gene: TRBJ1-4; V gene: TRBV6-1; D gene: TRBD1; clone size: once; CDR3 protein: CASSGWTGSAEKLFF; CDR3 DNA: TGTGCCAGCAGTGGCTGGACAGGGTCGGCTGAAAAACTGTTTTTT
J gene: TRBJ1-6; V gene: TRBV9; D gene: TRBD1; clone size: .; CDR3 protein: CASSELDRGLNSPLHF; CDR3 DNA: TGTGCCAGCAGCGAATTAGACAGGGGGCTCAATTCACCCCTCCACTTT
J gene: TRBJ1-5; V gene: TRBV19; D gene: TRBD1; clone size: .; CDR3 protein: CASSIWTGDQPQHF; CDR3 DNA: TGTGCCAGTAGTATCTGGACAGGGGATCAGCCCCAGCATTTT
J gene: TRBJ1-1; V gene: TRBV25-1; D gene: TRBD1; clone size: once; CDR3 protein: CASSEKRQGGEAFF; CDR3 DNA: TGTGCCAGCAGTGAGAAACGACAGGGAGGAGAAGCTTTCTTT